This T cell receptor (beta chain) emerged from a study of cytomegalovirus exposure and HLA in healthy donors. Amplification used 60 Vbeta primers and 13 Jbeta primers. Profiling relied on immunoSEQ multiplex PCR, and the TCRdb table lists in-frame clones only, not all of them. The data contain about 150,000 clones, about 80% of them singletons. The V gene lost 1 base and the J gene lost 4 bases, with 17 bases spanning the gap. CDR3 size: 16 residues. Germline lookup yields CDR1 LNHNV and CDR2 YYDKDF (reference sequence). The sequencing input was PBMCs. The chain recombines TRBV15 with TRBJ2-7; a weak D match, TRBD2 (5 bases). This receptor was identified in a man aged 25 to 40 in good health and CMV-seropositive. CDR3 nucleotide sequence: TGTGCCACCAGCAGAGCACTAGGGTTCTTACAATACGAGCAGTACTTC. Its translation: CATSRALGFLQYEQYF.